Presented here are 14 T cell receptor beta chains from one specimen sequenced in a study of PD-1 blockade in classical Hodgkin lymphoma. Time point here: cycle 4 day 1 (C4D1), after about 6 weeks of nivolumab. Exposure to brentuximab vedotin varied, and each patient had relapsed following autologous stem cell transplantation. Method: immunoSEQ multiplex PCR; TCRdb's copy keeps in-frame clones and lacks some. Here the sample spans 20,000 to 25,000 clones, over 60% being singletons. The sample consisted of peripheral blood mononuclear cells (PBMCs), taken before the fourth cycle of nivolumab. Every receptor here comes from a human donor with classical Hodgkin lymphoma.

This sequence joins TRBV27 and TRBJ1-4, with 8 bases identical to TRBD1. The V and J ends lost 5 bases and 6 bases, in that order; junction bases with no gene match: 2. The germline gives CDR1 MNHEY, CDR2 SMNVEV (reference sequence). CDR3 length equals 13 residues. The CDR3 is CASSTGGDEKLFF. For the CDR3, the DNA is TGTGCCAGCAGTACAGGGGGGGATGAAAAACTGTTTTTT.

CDR3: CASSLGRLRDNEKLFF. The CDR3 region has the DNA TGCGCCAGCAGCTTGGGCCGACTCCGCGATAATGAAAAACTGTTTTTT. This rearrangement joins TRBV5-1 to TRBJ1-4, with D hard to call. The CDR3 is 16 amino acids. The germline gives CDR1 SGHRS, CDR2 YFSETQ. V was trimmed by 0 bases and J by 4 bases, leaving 13 bases between them.

CDR3 nucleotide sequence: TGTGCCAGCAGCCACTCATCAGGGAGGTACAATGAGCAGTTCTTC. Protein product: CASSHSSGRYNEQFF. This chain links TRBV7-9 with TRBJ2-1; D may be TRBD2 (6 bases). The CDR3 totals 15 residues. The V end was cut by 5 bases, the J end by 4 bases, with 15 bases between. Germline lookup yields CDR1 SEHNR and CDR2 FQNEAQ (reference sequence). Complete variable domain (other parts from reference TRBV7-9 and TRBJ2-1): DTGVSQNPRHKITKRGQNVTFRCDPISEHNRLYWYRQTLGQGPEFLTYFQNEAQLEKSRLLSDRFSAERPKGSFSTLEIQRTEQGDSAMYLCASSHSSGRYNEQFFGPGTRLTVL.

This clone was detected only a few times. J is TRBJ2-3 and V is TRBV4-3, with TRBD2 matching over 11 bases. After removal of 0 bases from V and 2 bases from J, the junction contained 4 bases not matched to a gene. The germline CDR1 and CDR2 sequences are LGHNA and YSLEER. This CDR3 is built from 17 residues. The CDR3 DNA sequence: TGCGCCAGCAGCCAAGATTTAGCGGGAGGGCCCACAGATACGCAGTATTTT. Translated: CASSQDLAGGPTDTQYF.

This chain uses TRBV18 with TRBJ2-5; TRBD1 agrees at 9 bases. Unmatched junction bases numbered 10, after V lost 5 bases and J lost 6 bases. Germline values: CDR1 KGHSH, CDR2 LQKENI. The CDR3 sequence is 15 residues long. The CDR3 spells CASSAYPGTGKTQYF. The CDR3 DNA is TGTGCCAGCTCAGCCTACCCCGGGACAGGGAAGACCCAGTACTTC.

This chain uses TRBV10-3 with TRBJ1-6, with D uncertain. V lost 0 bases, J lost 5 bases, and 8 bases lay in between. The CDR3 covers 15 residues. Germline CDR1 ENHRY, CDR2 SYGVKD. The chain's CDR3 is CAISESGDNNSPLHF. For the CDR3, the DNA is TGTGCCATCAGTGAGTCGGGTGACAATAATTCACCCCTCCACTTT.

With respect to this clone: At the DNA level, this CDR3 is encoded by other sequences in the same sample as well. The J gene is TRBJ2-2, the V gene TRBV7-2; 7 nucleotides agree with TRBD2. The CDR3 consists of 13 residues. Trimming removed 6 bases from V and 9 bases from J; junction bases left unmatched: 7. Germline V CDR1 and CDR2: SGHTA, FQGNSA. CDR3 sequence (DNA): TGTGCCAGCAGAGGGGCGGGAGTCTGGGAGCTGTTTTTT. Encoded protein: CASRGAGVWELFF.

In this sample, this clone turned up once. The chain couples TRBV27 to TRBJ2-1; TRBD2 matches 8 bases. CDR3 length equals 14 residues. Germline CDR1 MNHEY, CDR2 SMNVEV (reference sequence). Trimming at V came to 6 bases and at J to 6 bases, leaving 7 bases not matched to a gene. CDR3 loop: CASRGLVLRNEQFF. The CDR3 coding sequence is TGTGCCAGCAGGGGACTAGTCCTGCGCAATGAGCAGTTCTTC.

V gene TRBV5-1 combines with J gene TRBJ2-2; TRBD1 might be the D (7 bases). The germline V and J ends were trimmed by 4 bases and 6 bases, with 13 bases remaining between them. Germline CDR1 reads SGHRS; CDR2 reads YFSETQ. The CDR3 contains 14 residues. CDR3 sequence: CASSLDREAGELFF. In DNA, the CDR3 is TGCGCCAGCAGCCTTGACAGGGAGGCCGGGGAGCTGTTTTTT. Full variable domain (rest looked up from reference TRBV5-1 and TRBJ2-2): KAGVTQTPRYLIKTRGQQVTLSCSPISGHRSVSWYQQTPGQGLQFLFEYFSETQRNKGNFPGRFSGRQFSNSRSEMNVSTLELGDSALYLCASSLDREAGELFFGEGSRLTVL.

This clone is termed medium-sized. J is TRBJ1-1 and V is TRBV5-6; D unclear. The V end was cut by 0 bases, the J end by 6 bases, with 9 bases between. Germline V lookup: CDR1 SGHDT, CDR2 YYEEEE. The CDR3 is made up of 13 amino acids. CDR3 region: CASSLAGVPEAFF. CDR3 coding DNA: TGTGCCAGCAGCTTGGCCGGGGTACCTGAAGCTTTCTTT.

This chain uses TRBV27 with TRBJ1-1; no clear D gene. This CDR3 region has 13 residues. Trimming removed 3 bases from V and 1 base from J, with 6 bases in between. The germline gives CDR1 MNHEY, CDR2 SMNVEV (reference sequence). The CDR3 reads CASSFMKNTEAFF. In DNA form, the CDR3 reads TGTGCCAGCAGTTTCATGAAGAACACTGAAGCTTTCTTT.

The chain employs TRBV30 and TRBJ2-6; 10 bases are shared with TRBD1. Germline loops: CDR1 GTSNPN, CDR2 SVGIG (reference sequence). The CDR3 extends over 16 amino acids. V shed 8 bases and J 1 base; nucleotides not matched to a gene: 8. CDR3 DNA: TGTGCCGTACCCGGGACAGGGGTTTCTGGGGCCAACGTCCTGACTTTC. Amino acid sequence: CAVPGTGVSGANVLTF.

The rearrangement uses TRBV5-6 and TRBJ2-5, with TRBD1 as a possible D gene (6 bases). Trimming took off 0 bases at V and 6 bases at J, with 21 bases between the two ends. This CDR3 has 17 residues. CDR1 is SGHDT, CDR2 YYEEEE, per germline. The CDR3 reads CASSLANWQGKGKTQYF. The DNA of the CDR3 is TGTGCCAGCAGCTTGGCGAATTGGCAGGGGAAAGGGAAGACCCAGTACTTC.

This chain uses TRBV6-5 with TRBJ2-7; no clear D gene. Germline CDR1 and CDR2: MNHEY and SVGAGI. Deletions cut 2 bases from V and 2 bases from J, with 10 bases between. The CDR3 is made up of 14 amino acids. The CDR3 DNA is TGTGCCAGCAGTTACCCTGACACTACCTACGAGCAGTACTTC. The encoded protein is CASSYPDTTYEQYF.